The sample holds a few counts of the clone carrying this TCR beta chain. The sample originates from a study of T cells in Graves' hyperthyroidism and ophthalmopathy. Researchers amplified the TCR beta CDR3 regions from RNA transcripts. HTBI primers were employed in a first-round RT-PCR of the TCR CDR3. MiXCR was run by TCRdb on the multiplex PCR reads, yielding one entry per CDR3 protein. The table lists hundreds of thousands of distinct CDR3 sequences, 14% of them singletons. V was cut by 6 bases and J by 1 base, with 10 bases left in between. The CDR3 is 13 residues long. The germline V gene has CDR1 SQVTM and CDR2 ANQGSEA.

The TCR sequence derives from a woman younger than 30 with Graves' hyperthyroidism. The chain joins TRBV29-1 to TRBJ1-3; D remains unclear. Input material: blood. The CDR3 nucleotides read TGCAGCGTAACCCGGGAGTCTGGAAACACCATATATTTT. Encoded protein: CSVTRESGNTIYF.